These 9 T cell receptor beta chains came from one sample sequenced in a study of Graves' ophthalmopathy and Graves' hyperthyroidism. RNA transcripts were the source from which TCR beta CDR3 regions were amplified. Second-round multiplex PCR followed a first-round RT-PCR using HTBI primers. TCRdb passed the multiplex PCR reads through MiXCR, listing each CDR3 protein once. The data hold approximately 160,000 distinct CDR3 sequences, with around two fifths observed a single time. What was sequenced was peripheral blood. These receptors were obtained from a man aged 30-40 years with Graves' ophthalmopathy.

This clonotype was recorded at least ten times. The rearrangement uses TRBV28 and TRBJ2-7; 8 bases agree with TRBD2. Germline-derived CDR1 and CDR2 are MDHEN and SYDVKM. V gave up 2 bases and J gave up 0 bases; unmatched junction bases: 3. The CDR3 sequence is 15 residues long. CDR3 DNA: TGTGCCAGCAGTTTACAAAGCGGGAGCTCCTACGAGCAGTACTTC. It is translated as CASSLQSGSSYEQYF.

This clonotype showed up many times. This rearrangement joins TRBV28 to TRBJ1-1, with unresolved D. Germline assignment: CDR1 MDHEN and CDR2 SYDVKM. V was pared by 4 bases and J by 2 bases, with 8 bases between. The CDR3 loop spans 13 amino acids. CDR3 DNA sequence: TGTGCCAGCAGTTCACAGAAAAACACTGAAGCTTTCTTT. Translating gives CASSSQKNTEAFF.

This clonotype was counted at least ten times. The J gene is TRBJ1-1, the V gene TRBV29-1; 7 bases are a match to TRBD1. Trimming cost V 5 bases and J 0 bases; bases outside gene matches: 12. The CDR3 covers 16 residues. Germline CDR1 reads SQVTM; CDR2 reads ANQGSEA. CDR3 bases: TGCAGCGTTCGTAGGGGACAGACCGGTTTGAACACTGAAGCTTTCTTT. This translates into CSVRRGQTGLNTEAFF. The complete variable domain, with remaining parts taken from reference TRBV29-1 and TRBJ1-1, reads SAVISQKPSRDICQRGTSLTIQCQVDSQVTMMFWYRQQPGQSLTLIATANQGSEATYESGFVIDKFPISRPNLTFSTLTVSNMSPEDSSIYLCSVRRGQTGLNTEAFFGQGTRLTVV.

The chain links TRBV12-3 or TRBV12-4 to TRBJ1-1, with 7 bases aligning to TRBD1. V was clipped by 6 bases and J by 5 bases; unmatched bases: 9. The CDR3 runs to 14 residues. The CDR3 bases are TGTGCCAGCAGGATGGGACAGTCTAATACTGAAGCTTTCTTT. Protein sequence: CASRMGQSNTEAFF.

The rearrangement joins TRBV10-3 to TRBJ2-5; D remains unclear. V was clipped by 4 bases and J by 3 bases, with 9 bases between them. The V gene's germline CDR1 is ENHRY and CDR2 SYGVKD. The CDR3 loop spans 13 amino acids. The CDR3 coding sequence is TGTGCCATCAGTGGGTCAGAAAAAGAGACCCAGTACTTC. Translated: CAISGSEKETQYF.

This clonotype appeared many times. The V call is TRBV6-1, the J call TRBJ2-2; D is unclear. V lost 6 bases to trimming and J lost 1 base, with 9 bases between them. This CDR3 spans 14 amino acids. The germline gives CDR1 MNHNS, CDR2 SASEGT. CDR3 protein: CASSPRLNTGELFF. Here the CDR3 DNA reads TGTGCCAGCAGCCCACGACTGAACACCGGGGAGCTGTTTTTT.

The chain uses TRBV5-1 and TRBJ2-7; D unresolved. V was trimmed by 0 bases and J by 0 bases, leaving 7 bases between them. The CDR3 spans 14 residues. Germline CDR1 is SGHRS and CDR2 is YFSETQ. The CDR3 DNA sequence: TGCGCCAGCAGCTTGGGGGTCCCCTCCTACGAGCAGTACTTC. It yields the protein CASSLGVPSYEQYF.

This clonotype came up many times. The rearrangement joins TRBV6-1 to TRBJ2-5; maybe TRBD2 (6 bases). V was pared by 2 bases and J by 5 bases, with 12 bases between. The V gene's germline CDR1 is MNHNS and CDR2 SASEGT. CDR3 length: 14 amino acids. Here the CDR3 DNA reads TGTGCCAGCAGTGAAATGGGGGGATGGGAGACCCAGTACTTC. It is translated as CASSEMGGWETQYF.

This clonotype was counted ten times or more. The chain links TRBV28 to TRBJ1-1; D not certain. V was clipped by 7 bases and J by 0 bases, with 6 bases between them. The CDR3 runs 12 residues. CDR1 and CDR2 from the germline V gene are MDHEN and SYDVKM. DNA of the CDR3: TGTGCCAGCATTACTATGAACACTGAAGCTTTCTTT. Its protein product is CASITMNTEAFF.